This T cell receptor beta chain was captured by sequencing in a study of shared clonotypes between healthy human individuals. Study-wide findings and caveats: Sorted-subset sequencing, rarefaction showed, was incomplete despite large depth. A few donors had around 5.5% of their naive CD4 clonotypes in common. Larger richness was generally estimated for naive than memory subsets.

About this clone: The antigen is unknown. The sample contains more than one DNA sequence encoding this CDR3.

The repertoire was sequenced with immunoSEQ multiplex PCR; TCRdb's copy has only in-frame clones and lacks some. The table has around 2,000,000 clones, around 95% seen once. Material: naive CD4+ T cells sorted from blood. Subset given: CD45RA+ positively selected. The TCR comes from a man younger than 35 in good health.

The CDR3: CSVEEGGNQPQHF. CDR3 sequence (DNA): TGCAGCGTTGAGGAGGGCGGCAATCAGCCCCAGCATTTT. The V gene is TRBV29-1, the J gene TRBJ1-5, with no clear D. The CDR3 extends over 13 amino acids. The ends were cut back, 3 bases at V and 2 bases at J, with 8 bases in the middle. Germline lookup yields CDR1 SQVTM and CDR2 ANQGSEA.